The 17 T cell receptor beta chains given below trace back to one sample, sequenced in a study of long-term antiretroviral therapy in people with HIV. Running of the v3.0 immunoSEQ assay took place at survey level. Assay: immunoSEQ multiplex PCR; the TCRdb copy retains only in-frame clones and omits some. The sample holds about 24,000 clones, around 84% seen once. The source material was unsorted PBMCs, sampled 4.4 years after starting antiretroviral therapy. Every receptor here comes from a man aged 25-40 years with HIV.

V and J are TRBV6-1 and TRBJ1-5; 8 bases are a match to TRBD1. CDR3 length: 14 amino acids. Trimming took 1 base from V and 7 from J; bases not matched to a gene: 3. Germline V gene sequence: CDR1 MNHNS, CDR2 SASEGT. CDR3 protein: CASSEGTGYQPQHF. CDR3 nucleotide sequence: TGTGCCAGCAGTGAAGGGACAGGGTACCAGCCCCAGCATTTT.

The V gene is TRBV15, the J gene TRBJ2-7, with D possibly being TRBD1 (6 bases). V lost 6 bases and J lost 6, with 15 bases in between. Germline V gene lookup returns CDR1 LNHNV and CDR2 YYDKDF (reference sequence). CDR3 length: 13 residues. CDR3: CATRGTGSLEQYF. The CDR3 DNA follows: TGTGCCACCAGGGGAACAGGGTCTCTCGAGCAGTACTTC.

The V gene is TRBV18, the J gene TRBJ2-7, with a weak D call TRBD1 (5 bases). CDR3 length: 13 residues. Trimming pared 3 bases from V and 2 bases from J, leaving 8 bases between. CDR1 and CDR2 (germline): KGHSH, LQKENI. In DNA form, the CDR3 reads TGTGCCAGCTCACCCCGACAGCCCTACGAGCAGTACTTC. Translation gives CASSPRQPYEQYF.

The V call is TRBV28, the J call TRBJ1-3; D is ambiguous. Germline V lookup: CDR1 MDHEN, CDR2 SYDVKM. V lost 6 bases, J lost 2 bases, and 11 bases lay in between. The CDR3 is 14 residues long. The CDR3 DNA is TGTGCCAGCAGGGTCCCTCCCCCTGGAAACACCATATATTTT. As protein: CASRVPPPGNTIYF.

The rearrangement links TRBV4-2 to TRBJ1-6; D ambiguous. The CDR3 contains 15 residues. Germline values: CDR1 LGHNA, CDR2 YNFKEQ. Trimming stripped 1 base from V and 6 bases from J, with 10 bases between. The CDR3 region is CASSQVPGSNSPLHF. In DNA form, the CDR3 reads TGTGCCAGCAGCCAAGTTCCTGGATCTAATTCACCCCTCCACTTT.

The chain joins TRBV6-1 to TRBJ2-7; TRBD1 aligns across 8 bases. Germline V gene data show CDR1 as MNHNS and CDR2 as SASEGT. The trim removed 4 bases at V and 3 bases at J, leaving 2 bases unmatched. The length of the CDR3 is 13 residues. CDR3 in amino acids: CASSGQGYYEQYF. The DNA for the CDR3 is TGTGCCAGCAGTGGACAGGGGTACTACGAGCAGTACTTC.

The chain carries TRBV13 and TRBJ2-2; D ambiguous. The germline CDR1 and CDR2 sequences are PRHDT and FYEKMQ (reference sequence). V was shortened by 0 bases and J by 0 bases, with 23 bases between the two germline ends. This CDR3 has 21 amino acids. CDR3 amino acids: CASSLGAVFPASLANTGELFF. CDR3 DNA: TGTGCCAGCAGCTTAGGCGCAGTATTCCCCGCATCGTTGGCGAACACCGGGGAGCTGTTTTTT.

V gene TRBV27 combines with J gene TRBJ2-7; a possible D gene is TRBD1 (5 bases). Trimming pared 5 bases from V and 2 bases from J, leaving 13 bases between. The CDR3 covers 14 residues. Per germline, CDR1 MNHEY and CDR2 SMNVEV (reference sequence). Here the CDR3 DNA reads TGTGCCAGCAGTCCCAGGCCCAGGGCCTACGAGCAGTACTTC. Encoded protein: CASSPRPRAYEQYF.

This chain links TRBV5-1 with TRBJ1-6, with 9 bases fitting TRBD1. The germline V gene encodes CDR1 SGHRS and CDR2 YFSETQ. This CDR3 region has 15 residues. V shed 3 bases, J shed 8 bases, and the junction held 6 bases outside the gene matches. The DNA for the CDR3 is TGCGCCAGCAGCTCGGGACAGGGCTTGGATTCACCCCTCCACTTT. It codes for CASSSGQGLDSPLHF.

This rearrangement joins TRBV7-3 to TRBJ2-1, with TRBD2 matching over 13 bases. Per germline, CDR1 SGHTA and CDR2 FQGTGA. CDR3 length: 15 amino acids. The ends lost 4 bases at V and 10 bases at J; junction bases unmatched: 7. The CDR3 nucleotides read TGTGCCAGCAGCTCCGGGACTAGCGGGATTGGCGAGCAGTTCTTC. It encodes CASSSGTSGIGEQFF. Full variable domain (rest looked up from reference TRBV7-3 and TRBJ2-1): GAGVSQTPSNKVTEKGKYVELRCDPISGHTALYWYRQSLGQGPEFLIYFQGTGAADDSGLPNDRFFAVRPEGSVSTLKIQRTERGDSAVYLCASSSGTSGIGEQFFGPGTRLTVL.

This chain connects TRBV27 to TRBJ1-2; the match to TRBD1 covers 9 bases. This CDR3 spans 16 amino acids. Germline V lookup: CDR1 MNHEY, CDR2 SMNVEV (reference sequence). The J segment lost 8 bases and the V segment lost 3 bases, leaving 13 bases of the junction unmatched. CDR3 residues: CASSFMTGGVAWGYTF. In DNA form, the CDR3 reads TGTGCCAGCAGTTTCATGACAGGGGGAGTAGCTTGGGGCTACACCTTC.

The chain recombines TRBV9 with TRBJ1-1; D remains ambiguous. Trimming pared 0 bases from V and 3 bases from J, leaving 6 bases between. The CDR3 extends over 13 amino acids. CDR1 is SGDLS and CDR2 is YYNGEE in the germline V gene. The CDR3 reads CASSVGPYTEAFF. The DNA for the CDR3 is TGTGCCAGCAGCGTAGGGCCCTACACTGAAGCTTTCTTT.

Remarks on this clone: Compared with germline, one end of the junction differs, possibly owing to a read error. The chain employs TRBV7-2 and TRBJ2-5, with D possibly matching TRBD2 (6 bases). The CDR3 is 11 residues long. Germline V gives CDR1 SGHTA, CDR2 FQGNSA. The CDR3 loop is CASSQTGSGNF. The DNA of the CDR3 is TGTGCCAGCAGCCAGACCGGGAGTGGAAACTTC.

This chain's CDR3 is CASSPGGAGTGELFF. The CDR3 DNA is TGTGCCAGCAGCCCAGGAGGGGCGGGCACCGGGGAGCTGTTTTTT. The rearrangement links TRBV7-6 to TRBJ2-2, with D maybe TRBD2 (6 bases). Trimming cost V 5 bases and J 4 bases, with 14 bases left between them. CDR3 length: 15 amino acids. Germline lookup yields CDR1 SGHVS and CDR2 FNYEAQ. Full variable domain (rest looked up from reference TRBV7-6 and TRBJ2-2): GAGVSQSPRYKVTKRGQDVALRCDPISGHVSLYWYRQALGQGPEFLTYFNYEAQQDKSGLPNDRFSAERPEGSISTLTIQRTEQRDSAMYRCASSPGGAGTGELFFGEGSRLTVL.

The V call is TRBV5-1, the J call TRBJ2-1, with 15 nucleotides matching TRBD2. This CDR3 has 20 amino acids. V dropped 4 bases and J dropped 0; count of bases not matched to a gene: 11. CDR1 and CDR2 (germline): SGHRS, YFSETQ. CDR3 nucleotide sequence: TGCGCCAGCAGCGCCACGGGACTAGCGGGAGGCGGGGACTCCTACAATGAGCAGTTCTTC. Its protein product is CASSATGLAGGGDSYNEQFF.

V and J are TRBV4-3 and TRBJ2-1, with no clear D. V was shortened by 0 bases and J by 7 bases, with 13 bases between the two germline ends. The CDR3 is made up of 15 amino acids. Germline CDR1 reads LGHNA; CDR2 reads YSLEER. The CDR3 nucleotides are TGCGCCAGCAGCCAAGATCCCTTCCCGATTAATGAGCAGTTCTTC. Amino acids: CASSQDPFPINEQFF.

The rearrangement uses TRBV18 and TRBJ2-7, with a tentative D call TRBD2 (6 bases). V was trimmed by 0 bases and J by 3 bases, leaving 9 bases between them. The CDR3 runs 14 residues. Germline assignment: CDR1 KGHSH and CDR2 LQKENI. DNA of the CDR3: TGTGCCAGCTCACCACCGCGGGACGGCTACGAGCAGTACTTC. Residues: CASSPPRDGYEQYF.